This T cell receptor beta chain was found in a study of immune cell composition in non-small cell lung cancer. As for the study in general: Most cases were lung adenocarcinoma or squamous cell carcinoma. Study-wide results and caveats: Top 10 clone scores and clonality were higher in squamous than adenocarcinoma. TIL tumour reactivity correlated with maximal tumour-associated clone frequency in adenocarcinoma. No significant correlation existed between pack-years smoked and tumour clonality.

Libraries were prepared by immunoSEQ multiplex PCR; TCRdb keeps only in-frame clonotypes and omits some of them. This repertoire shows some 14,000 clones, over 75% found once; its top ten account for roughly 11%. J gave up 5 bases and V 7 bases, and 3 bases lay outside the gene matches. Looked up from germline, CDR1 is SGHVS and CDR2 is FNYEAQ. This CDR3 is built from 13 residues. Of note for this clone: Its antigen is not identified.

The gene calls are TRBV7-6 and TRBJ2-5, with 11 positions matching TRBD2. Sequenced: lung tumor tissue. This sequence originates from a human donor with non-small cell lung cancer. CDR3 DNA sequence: TGTGCCAGCACGGTAGCGGGAGGGGAGACCCAGTACTTC. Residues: CASTVAGGETQYF.